This TCR beta chain was captured in a study of blood T cell repertoires in COVID-19. Study-level background: The origin of the acute and convalescent COVID-19 samples was the United States, Italy and Spain. PBMCs, B-cell-depleted T cells, or T cells provided the cDNA or gDNA that made up the material.

The V gene lost 5 bases and the J gene lost 3 bases, with 27 bases spanning the gap. Germline V gene data show CDR1 as SGHNT and CDR2 as YENEEA. CDR3 length: 19 residues. Study processing details: Amplification of reference gene primers was used by the study to estimate nucleated cell counts. Produced via immunoSEQ multiplex PCR; TCRdb's table is partial and in-frame only. That table gives V, J and clone size, and the DNA gave D and trimming. The table shows approximately 200,000 clones, with approximately 84% occurring only once. Input material: peripheral blood. The receptor was derived from a woman aged 25-40 years who had recovered from COVID-19. The chain uses TRBV11-3 and TRBJ2-3, with D perhaps TRBD1 (7 bases). The CDR3 loop reads CASSPTGAGQQGRTDTQYF. In nucleotides, the CDR3 is TGTGCCAGCAGCCCAACAGGGGCGGGACAACAGGGACGTACAGATACGCAGTATTTT.